This TCR beta chain was sequenced for a study of cytomegalovirus exposure and HLA in healthy donors. Study outcomes and limitations: In vitro assays verified that a few CMV-associated chains recognized CMV antigens specifically. Listed as cytomegalovirus-associated were over 150 TCR beta chains.

V shed 6 bases, J shed 5 bases, and the junction held 8 bases outside the gene matches. The CDR3 runs 15 residues. In germline, CDR1 is MNHEY, CDR2 SVGAGI. Of note for this clone: The antigen is unknown.

TCRdb's table, derived via immunoSEQ multiplex PCR, lists solely in-frame clones and lacks some. Of about 120,000 clones listed, approximately 85% are singletons. The sample taken for sequencing was PBMCs. The sequence came from a man younger than 30 in good health and CMV-seronegative. The V and J genes are TRBV6-5 and TRBJ2-5, with 11 bases identical to TRBD1. CDR3 in DNA: TGTGCCAGCAGCCGGGGGACAGGGGGTCGGGAGACCCAGTACTTC. Its translation: CASSRGTGGRETQYF.